This is a list of T cell receptor beta chains from one sample in a study of Graves' ophthalmopathy and Graves' hyperthyroidism. A single record per CDR3 protein comes from TCRdb applying MiXCR to the multiplex PCR reads. The table has hundreds of thousands of distinct CDR3 sequences, under 25% seen once. The sample comprised peripheral blood. The source is a woman aged 18-35 years with stable Graves' hyperthyroidism. CDR3s include the opening cysteine and the closing phenylalanine or tryptophan. The order of the fields is J gene, D gene, clone size, V gene, CDR3 DNA, CDR3 protein. A D gene is named only where the DNA matches it firmly. Clone size is shown for a subset of rows, as once, few, many or a class of expanded clone.

TRBJ2-7 . many TRBV11-2 TGTGCCAGCAGGTTATCGGACAACTACGAGCAGTACTTC CASRLSDNYEQYF
TRBJ1-2 . . TRBV12-3/TRBV12-4 TGTGCCAGCAGCCACTATAAAGGAGCTAACTATGGCTACACCTTC CASSHYKGANYGYTF
TRBJ1-2 . many TRBV27 TGTGCCAGCAGTTCCTGGGACCGCGCGACCTATGGCTACACCTTC CASSSWDRATYGYTF
TRBJ1-2 TRBD1 . TRBV12-3/TRBV12-4 TGTGCCAGCAGTTACGGGACAGGGTACGGTGGCTACACCTTC CASSYGTGYGGYTF
TRBJ1-1 TRBD1 many TRBV29-1 TGCAGCGCCGGAATATCAGGGGGCACTGAAGCTTTCTTT CSAGISGGTEAFF
TRBJ1-1 . . TRBV27 TGTGCCGGAGGCTCGGGGCCGAACACTGAAGCTTTCTTT CAGGSGPNTEAFF
TRBJ1-2 . many TRBV25-1 TGTGCCAGCAGTGCCCCCGGCGGTGGCTACACCTTC CASSAPGGGYTF
TRBJ2-7 TRBD2 many TRBV5-1 TGCGCCAGCAGCTTGGCCGGGACTAGCGGTGCCTACGAGCAGTACTTC CASSLAGTSGAYEQYF
TRBJ1-2 TRBD1 many TRBV6-5 TGTGCCAGCAGCCTACACTCGACAGGGACCTATGGCTACACCTTC CASSLHSTGTYGYTF
TRBJ1-2 . many TRBV20-1 TGCAGTGCTTCTGACAGTTCCTATGGCTACACCTTC CSASDSSYGYTF
TRBJ1-2 . many TRBV6-1 TGTGCCAGCAGTGAAGCTAGGAGGAGCTATGGCTACACCTTC CASSEARRSYGYTF
TRBJ1-5 TRBD1 many TRBV19 TGTGCCAGTTCGGACAGGGTAAATCAGCCCCAGCATTTT CASSDRVNQPQHF
TRBJ2-7 . many TRBV5-1 TGCGCCAGCAGCTTGGTAAGGGGCCCCTACGAGCAGTACTTC CASSLVRGPYEQYF
TRBJ1-6 . many TRBV6-1 TGTGCCAGCAGTGGGGTACCCATTTCACCCCTCCACTTT CASSGVPISPLHF
TRBJ2-7 . . TRBV30 TGTGCCAGTTACAGGAGCTCCTACGAGCAGTACTTC CASYRSSYEQYF
TRBJ2-5 . many TRBV15 TGTGCCACCAGCAGAGGGGTTCGGGACTCCAGCGAAGAGACCCAGTACTTC CATSRGVRDSSEETQYF
TRBJ1-1 . . TRBV5-1 TGCGCCAGCAGCTTTTCCCCCCTTGAGGGCACTGAAGCTTTCTTT CASSFSPLEGTEAFF
TRBJ1-1 . many TRBV2 TGTGCCAGCAGTGTTTGGGGCACTGAAGCTTTCTTT CASSVWGTEAFF
TRBJ1-2 . . TRBV10-3 TGTGCCATCAGTGAGGGGCAGGTTGGAGCTAACTATGGCTACACCTTC CAISEGQVGANYGYTF
TRBJ2-7 . . TRBV11-2 TGTGCCAGCAGCCCCCCGGTGGGGACGTACGAGCAGTACTTC CASSPPVGTYEQYF
TRBJ2-7 TRBD2 many TRBV7-9 TGTGCCAGCAGCAATAGCGGGAGAGGTGAGCAGTACTTC CASSNSGRGEQYF
TRBJ2-5 . many TRBV19 TGTGCCGGTAGTATCTTGGCCGGGCAAGAGACCCAGTACTTC CAGSILAGQETQYF
TRBJ2-7 TRBD2 many TRBV20-1 TGCAGTGCTAGTCGGCTAGCGGGAACACACTACGAGCAGTACTTC CSASRLAGTHYEQYF
TRBJ1-5 . many TRBV12-3/TRBV12-4 TGTGCCAGCGACACCGCCAGGGGTAGCAATCAGCCCCAGCATTTT CASDTARGSNQPQHF
TRBJ2-2 . many TRBV25-1 TGTGCCAGCAGTGAAAAGGCCCTAGATCGGATAGCCGGGGAGCTGTTTTTT CASSEKALDRIAGELFF
TRBJ1-2 . many TRBV6-2/TRBV6-3 TGTGCCAGCACCTCTCGAGGCTATGGCTACACCTTC CASTSRGYGYTF
TRBJ1-1 . many TRBV10-3 TGTGCCATCAGTGAAGGGAGGGGTGCTGAAGCTTTCTTT CAISEGRGAEAFF
TRBJ2-7 . few TRBV28 TGTGCCAGCAGTCTCTTGTTAAAAGGCGAGCAGTACTTC CASSLLLKGEQYF
TRBJ1-1 TRBD1 many TRBV30 TGTGCCTGGAGGCAGGGGGCACACACTGAAGCTTTCTTT CAWRQGAHTEAFF
TRBJ1-2 . many TRBV9 TGTGCCAGCAGCGTAGGGAAAGGGGGCTATGGCTACACCTTC CASSVGKGGYGYTF